The rows below give T cell receptor beta chains drawn from one sample of a study of CD8 T cells in Susac syndrome. TCRdb reprocessed the immunoSEQ multiplex PCR reads with MiXCR, giving one entry per CDR3 protein. This sample has approximately 200,000 distinct CDR3 sequences, with around 96% found just once. The sequenced sample consisted of CD4+ T cells from PBMCs. Receptor source: a human donor with multiple sclerosis. Both conserved end residues are trimmed from each CDR3.

length,V,CDR3
10,TRBV24-1,ATRSTRDTQY
13,TRBV20-1,SATPSGGITDTQY
13,TRBV4-1,ASRDGTRSYNEQF
9,TRBV29-1,SVATVYTQY
10,TRBV30,AWSGRDGEQY
8,TRBV29-1,SVERGQGF
12,TRBV5-1,ASSRGEGNQPQH
10,TRBV7-9,ASSTGQGPQY
12,TRBV20-1,SALGANTYNEQF
10,TRBV30,AWSVTTDTQY
11,TRBV15,ATSRGWVNIQY
13,TRBV20-1,SAVNGGGLQETQY
12,TRBV7-2,ASSLGVANSPLH
11,TRBV11-2,ASSYTGNRGAF
12,TRBV18,ASSDSLAKNIQY
14,TRBV5-1,ASSLGGTTQRDTQY
12,TRBV15,ATSRDPQREEQF
11,TRBV27,ASSLLARGEAF
9,TRBV30,AGTRGLEAF
12,TRBV9,ASSAGSSWGEQY
13,TRBV7-3,ASSPDRASYNEQF
12,TRBV7-8,ASSLVGASYEQY
10,TRBV29-1,SAQIAKDIQY
12,TRBV9,ASSVGEAAREQY
12,TRBV2,ASSEGLQVDTQY
13,TRBV7-8,ASSFGNTRTHEQY
10,TRBV20-1,SASGDRETQY